This TCR beta chain was documented in a study of T-cell memory formation after mild COVID-19. This clonotype was observed a handful of times. Its cognate antigen is unknown. CDR1 and CDR2 (germline): KGHSH, LQKENI. This CDR3 region has 13 residues. V was pared by 3 bases and J by 2 bases, with 7 bases between. The authors produced TCR alpha and TCR beta cDNA libraries with sample barcodes and UMIs by 5'RACE using constant-segment primers. One entry per CDR3 protein results from TCRdb running MiXCR on the 5' RACE reads. Of approximately 350,000 distinct CDR3 sequences listed, under 30% are singletons. The study, taken as a whole, reports: Nothing showed for sure that second-wave clones peaking on day 37 were SARS-CoV-2 specific.

V gene TRBV18 combines with J gene TRBJ2-5; D unclear. The TCR was taken from an adult woman who had mild COVID-19 (a few samples of this study predate the infection). Cell type and time point are not known. Material for sequencing was PBMCs or a T cell subset sorted from them (not recorded which). The CDR3 sequence: CASSPSVQETQYF. For the CDR3, the DNA is TGTGCCAGCTCACCGTCCGTTCAAGAGACCCAGTACTTC.